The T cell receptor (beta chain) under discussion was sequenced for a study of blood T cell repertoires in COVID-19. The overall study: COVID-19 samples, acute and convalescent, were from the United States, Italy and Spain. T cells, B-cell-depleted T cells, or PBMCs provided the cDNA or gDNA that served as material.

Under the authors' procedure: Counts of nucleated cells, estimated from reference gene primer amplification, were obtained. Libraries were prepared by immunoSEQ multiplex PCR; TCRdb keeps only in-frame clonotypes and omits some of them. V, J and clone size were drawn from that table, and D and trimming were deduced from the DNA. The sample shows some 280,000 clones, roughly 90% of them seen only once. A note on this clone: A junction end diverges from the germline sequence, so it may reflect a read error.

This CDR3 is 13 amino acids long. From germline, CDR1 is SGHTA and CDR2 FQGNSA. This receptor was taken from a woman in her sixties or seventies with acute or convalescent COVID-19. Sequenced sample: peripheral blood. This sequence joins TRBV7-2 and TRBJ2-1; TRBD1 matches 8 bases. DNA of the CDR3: TGTGCCAGCAGCTTAGCCCACAGGGGGAGTAAGGTCTTC. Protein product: CASSLAHRGSKVF.